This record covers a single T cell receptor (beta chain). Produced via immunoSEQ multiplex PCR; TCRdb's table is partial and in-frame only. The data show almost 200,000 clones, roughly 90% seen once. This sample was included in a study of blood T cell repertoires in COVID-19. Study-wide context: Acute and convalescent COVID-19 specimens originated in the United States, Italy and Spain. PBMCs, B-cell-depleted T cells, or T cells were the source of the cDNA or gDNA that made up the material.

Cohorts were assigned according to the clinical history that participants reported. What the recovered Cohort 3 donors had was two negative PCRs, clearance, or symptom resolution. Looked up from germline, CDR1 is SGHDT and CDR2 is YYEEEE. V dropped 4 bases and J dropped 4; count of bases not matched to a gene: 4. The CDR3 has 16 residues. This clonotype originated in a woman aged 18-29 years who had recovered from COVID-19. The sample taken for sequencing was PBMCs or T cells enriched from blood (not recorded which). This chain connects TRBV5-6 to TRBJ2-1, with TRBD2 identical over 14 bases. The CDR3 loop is CASSKRTSGGYNEQFF. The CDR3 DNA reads TGTGCCAGCAGCAAAAGGACTAGCGGGGGGTACAATGAGCAGTTCTTC.